The 11 T cell receptor beta chains presented below share a single source sample, sequenced in a study of blood T cell repertoires in COVID-19. Produced via immunoSEQ multiplex PCR; TCRdb's table is partial and in-frame only. This sample has 200,000 to 300,000 clones, with around 83% found just once. Sequencing was carried out using peripheral blood. The receptor source for this set is a man in his forties who had recovered from COVID-19.

CDR3 bases: TGCGCCCGCGGGGAGTCCTGCACCGGGGAGCTGTTTTTT. Its translation: CARGESCTGELFF. The J gene is TRBJ2-2, the V gene TRBV4-1, with D possibly matching TRBD2 (6 bases). The V gene's germline CDR1 is MGHRA and CDR2 YSYEKL. The CDR3 contains 13 residues. The germline V and J ends were trimmed by 11 bases and 4 bases, with 14 bases remaining between them.

The chain has TRBV2 and TRBJ2-5; D unresolved. Trimming removed 6 bases at V and 5 bases at J, with 7 bases between. Germline V gene data show CDR1 as SNHLY and CDR2 as FYNNEI. The CDR3 covers 11 residues. This chain's CDR3 is CASSLRETQYF. The DNA of the CDR3 is TGTGCCAGCAGCCTGAGGGAGACCCAGTACTTC. Looking up the rest from reference TRBV2 and TRBJ2-5 gives the full variable domain: EPEVTQTPSHQVTQMGQEVILRCVPISNHLYFYWYRQILGQKVEFLVSFYNNEISEKSEIFDDQFSVERPDGSNFTLKIRSTKLEDSAMYFCASSLRETQYFGPGTRLLVL.

The rearrangement links TRBV5-1 to TRBJ2-1, with 8 bases identical to TRBD2. Germline-derived CDR1 and CDR2 are SGHRS and YFSETQ. V lost 7 bases and J lost 5; bases outside the gene matches: 5. CDR3 length: 13 residues. The CDR3 DNA sequence: TGCGCCAGCCGAACGGGAGGGCACAATGAGCAGTTCTTC. This gives the protein CASRTGGHNEQFF. Full variable domain (remainder filled in from reference TRBV5-1 and TRBJ2-1): KAGVTQTPRYLIKTRGQQVTLSCSPISGHRSVSWYQQTPGQGLQFLFEYFSETQRNKGNFPGRFSGRQFSNSRSEMNVSTLELGDSALYLCASRTGGHNEQFFGPGTRLTVL.

The CDR3 nucleotides are TGCAGCGTCGCTCACAGGGAGGGGACTAGTGTCACTGAAGCTTTCTTT. Translation: CSVAHREGTSVTEAFF. V and J are TRBV29-1 and TRBJ1-1, with D perhaps matching TRBD1 (6 bases). This CDR3 comprises 16 residues. Germline CDR1 and CDR2: SQVTM and ANQGSEA. Trimming left V 6 bases short and J 4 bases short, with 24 bases between.

This chain links TRBV2 with TRBJ2-7, with TRBD1 identical over 7 bases. V was pared by 4 bases and J by 7 bases, with 7 bases of the junction left unmatched. The CDR3 is made up of 13 amino acids. The germline CDR1 and CDR2 sequences are SNHLY and FYNNEI. Here the CDR3 DNA reads TGTGCCAGCAGTGGACAGGGAGCTGCGGAGCAGTACTTC. This codes for CASSGQGAAEQYF.

This clone was observed once. The V call is TRBV12-5, the J call TRBJ1-6, with D possibly TRBD1 on 6 matching bases. The ends were cut back, 6 bases at V and 8 bases at J, with 14 bases in the middle. The CDR3 has 14 amino acids. CDR1 is LGHNT, CDR2 FRNRAP, per germline. As DNA, the CDR3 is TGTGCTAGTGGGATACAGGGCGCGGATTCACCCCTCCACTTT. It is translated as CASGIQGADSPLHF.

The chain joins TRBV9 to TRBJ2-1; TRBD2 matches 9 bases. Trimming removed 3 bases from V and 3 bases from J; junction bases left unmatched: 7. Germline V CDR1 and CDR2: SGDLS, YYNGEE. The length of the CDR3 is 16 residues. The CDR3 protein is CASSASGAGGYNEQFF. CDR3 coding DNA: TGTGCCAGCAGCGCCAGCGGAGCGGGGGGCTACAATGAGCAGTTCTTC.

The chain links TRBV7-2 to TRBJ2-2; weak D call: TRBD2 (5 bases). The CDR3 has 15 amino acids. Trimming removed 1 base at V and 5 bases at J, with 11 bases between. CDR1 is SGHTA, CDR2 FQGNSA, per germline. The CDR3 protein is CASSLEMAGTGELFF. CDR3 in DNA: TGTGCCAGCAGCTTAGAGATGGCGGGTACCGGGGAGCTGTTTTTT.

This clone occurred a few times. This chain joins TRBV15 and TRBJ2-3; maybe TRBD2 (5 bases). Trimming cost V 1 base and J 4 bases, with 12 bases left between them. The germline CDR1 and CDR2 sequences are LNHNV and YYDKDF (reference sequence). The CDR3 extends over 15 amino acids. CDR3 loop: CATSRARAVPDTQYF. DNA for the CDR3: TGTGCCACCAGCAGAGCGAGGGCAGTCCCAGATACGCAGTATTTT. Looking up the rest from reference TRBV15 and TRBJ2-3 gives the full variable domain: DAMVIQNPRYQVTQFGKPVTLSCSQTLNHNVMYWYQQKSSQAPKLLFHYYDKDFNNEADTPDNFQSRRPNTSFCFLDIRSPGLGDTAMYLCATSRARAVPDTQYFGPGTRLTVL.

The chain joins TRBV19 to TRBJ1-6; 9 bases match TRBD1. The V gene's germline CDR1 is LNHDA and CDR2 SQIVND (reference sequence). The CDR3 totals 15 residues. The V and J ends lost 5 bases and 10 bases, in that order; junction bases with no gene match: 9. In nucleotides, the CDR3 is TGTGCCAGTAGTTTCGAAGGGACAGGGAGGTCACCCCTCCACTTT. It specifies CASSFEGTGRSPLHF.

The V and J genes are TRBV6-5 and TRBJ2-7; the match to TRBD1 covers 7 bases. Losses at the gene ends were 2 bases for V and 3 bases for J; bases not matched to a gene: 7. The V gene's germline CDR1 is MNHEY and CDR2 SVGAGI. The CDR3 spans 15 residues. The CDR3 DNA sequence: TGTGCCAGCAGTTACCGGACAGGCCTTGGCTACGAGCAGTACTTC. This translates into CASSYRTGLGYEQYF.